The next 17 T cell receptor beta chains were all read from a single sample in a study of cytomegalovirus exposure and HLA in healthy donors. In the PCR, 60 Vbeta and 13 Jbeta primers were used. The data were produced by immunoSEQ multiplex PCR, yet TCRdb's version contains in-frame clones alone and is incomplete. This sample carries under 200,000 clones, approximately 62% of them seen once, and the ten largest clones take approximately 1.5%. Sequencing input: PBMCs. These receptors were obtained from a man in his forties or fifties in good health and CMV-seronegative.

This clone has only a few counts. The chain carries TRBV10-1 and TRBJ1-1; D call uncertain. V gave up 2 bases and J gave up 8 bases, with 9 bases separating them. The CDR3 loop spans 12 amino acids. CDR1 WNHNN and CDR2 SYGVQD come from the germline V gene (reference sequence). The CDR3 reads CASSEEGPEAFF. The CDR3 coding sequence is TGCGCCAGCAGTGAGGAGGGTCCCGAAGCTTTCTTT.

The CDR3 DNA follows: TGTGCCAGCAGCTACGGACAGGGAAACACTGAAGCTTTCTTT. Translating it yields CASSYGQGNTEAFF. The chain joins TRBV7-9 to TRBJ1-1; 8 bases align to TRBD1. V shed 4 bases, J shed 2 bases, and the junction held 3 bases outside the gene matches. Germline V gene sequence: CDR1 SEHNR, CDR2 FQNEAQ (reference sequence). The CDR3 is 14 residues long.

This sequence joins TRBV29-1 and TRBJ2-4; TRBD1 aligns across 10 bases. The CDR3 consists of 11 residues. Germline CDR1 is SQVTM and CDR2 is ANQGSEA. V lost 6 bases to trimming and J lost 13 bases; unmatched junction nucleotides: 6. The CDR3 loop reads CSVDDRGRQYF. CDR3 in DNA: TGCAGCGTGGATGACAGGGGGCGGCAGTACTTC.

J is TRBJ1-1 and V is TRBV7-6; D ambiguous. V shed 4 bases and J shed 8 bases, with 20 bases lying between them. The CDR3 sequence is 15 residues long. Germline CDR1 SGHVS, CDR2 FNYEAQ. CDR3 sequence (DNA): TGTGCCAGCAGCTCTCAACAGCTGGGTACAGAGGAAGCTTTCTTT. It translates to CASSSQQLGTEEAFF.

The J gene is TRBJ1-1, the V gene TRBV6-1; D is perhaps TRBD1 (5 bases). The CDR3 totals 13 residues. Trimming took off 0 bases at V and 7 bases at J, with 9 bases between the two ends. The V gene's germline CDR1 is MNHNS and CDR2 SASEGT. CDR3 sequence: CASSEAGPFEAFF. CDR3 DNA sequence: TGTGCCAGCAGTGAAGCGGGGCCGTTTGAAGCTTTCTTT.

There are a few counts of this clone. Written as DNA, the CDR3 is TGTGCCAGCAGCTTAGCGAACAGGCAGGGACAAGAGACCCAGTACTTC. Its translation: CASSLANRQGQETQYF. The genes are TRBV7-2 and TRBJ2-5; tentatively, D is TRBD1 (5 bases). CDR1 SGHTA and CDR2 FQGNSA come from the germline V gene. This CDR3 region has 16 residues. The V end was cut by 0 bases, the J end by 2 bases, with 13 bases between.

The chain links TRBV6-5 to TRBJ1-5; TRBD1 is a possible D gene (5 bases). The V end was cut by 6 bases, the J end by 2 bases, with 11 bases between. Germline V gene lookup returns CDR1 MNHEY and CDR2 SVGAGI. The CDR3 runs 14 residues. CDR3 in DNA: TGTGCCAGCAGGGAGACAGTAGGCAATCAGCCCCAGCATTTT. It is translated as CASRETVGNQPQHF.

The J gene is TRBJ2-7, the V gene TRBV7-2, with a weak D call TRBD1 (6 bases). CDR3 length: 13 residues. Per germline, CDR1 SGHTA and CDR2 FQGNSA. V was trimmed by 1 base and J by 4 bases, leaving 8 bases between them. The CDR3 loop reads CASSLDRVYEQYF. The CDR3, as DNA: TGTGCCAGCAGCTTAGACAGGGTGTACGAGCAGTACTTC. The variable domain in full, completed from reference TRBV7-2 and TRBJ2-7, reads GAGVSQSPSNKVTEKGKDVELRCDPISGHTALYWYRQSLGQGLEFLIYFQGNSAPDKSGLPSDRFSAERTGGSVSTLTIQRTQQEDSAVYLCASSLDRVYEQYFGPGTRLTVT.

The chain joins TRBV28 to TRBJ2-7; 10 positions agree with TRBD1. The CDR3 loop spans 17 amino acids. Per the germline V gene, CDR1 is MDHEN and CDR2 is SYDVKM. V was pared by 5 bases and J by 4 bases, with 14 bases of the junction left unmatched. The CDR3 region has the DNA TGTGCCAGCAGTCTTTTAGGCCGGGGACAGGGGATGTACGAGCAGTACTTC. Its protein product is CASSLLGRGQGMYEQYF.

This rearrangement joins TRBV4-1 to TRBJ2-7; TRBD2 aligns across 10 bases. The V segment lost 0 bases and the J segment 1 base; nucleotides outside the gene matches: 6. This CDR3 comprises 17 residues. Germline lookup yields CDR1 MGHRA and CDR2 YSYEKL. DNA of the CDR3: TGCGCCAGCAGCCAAGATGCCCTAGCGGGGGCATCCTACGAGCAGTACTTC. Protein: CASSQDALAGASYEQYF.

The rearrangement links TRBV18 to TRBJ2-7; weak D call: TRBD1 (5 bases). V dropped 6 bases and J dropped 3 bases, with 12 bases sitting between them. The CDR3 contains 13 residues. Germline CDR1 and CDR2: KGHSH and LQKENI. DNA of the CDR3: TGTGCCAGCTCCCCCACTACAGGCTACGAGCAGTACTTC. Amino acid sequence: CASSPTTGYEQYF.

The chain uses TRBV29-1 and TRBJ2-2; D is unresolved. The length of the CDR3 is 14 residues. Germline V gene sequence: CDR1 SQVTM, CDR2 ANQGSEA. V shed 3 bases and J shed 4 bases, with 12 bases lying between them. The CDR3 sequence: CSVETGPFTGELFF. CDR3 nucleotides: TGCAGCGTTGAGACGGGTCCTTTCACCGGGGAGCTGTTTTTT.

The rearrangement uses TRBV5-4 and TRBJ2-1; a weak D match, TRBD2 (6 bases). The CDR3 is 16 amino acids. The V end lost 0 bases, the J end lost 6 bases, and 16 bases lay between the germline ends. The germline V gene encodes CDR1 SGHNT and CDR2 YYREEE (reference sequence). The CDR3, as DNA: TGTGCCAGCAGCTTGGGGGGGTCTAGCGCCATCAATGAGCAGTTCTTC. Its protein product is CASSLGGSSAINEQFF.

CDR3 bases: TGTGCCATCAGTGAGTCTGGCGGGGCCACCGGGGAGCTGTTTTTT. As protein: CAISESGGATGELFF. This chain uses TRBV10-3 with TRBJ2-2, with D perhaps TRBD2 (6 bases). Trimming pared 0 bases from V and 4 bases from J, leaving 9 bases between. Germline V gives CDR1 ENHRY, CDR2 SYGVKD. The CDR3 loop spans 15 amino acids.

The rearrangement joins TRBV6-1 to TRBJ2-7; TRBD1 might be the D (7 bases). The CDR3 is made up of 16 amino acids. Between the trimmed V and J ends, which lost 1 base and 3 bases, there was a span of 16 bases. CDR1 and CDR2 from the germline V gene are MNHNS and SASEGT. CDR3 bases: TGTGCCAGCAGTGAAGGGGCGGGACAGAGATTCTACGAGCAGTACTTC. Its translation: CASSEGAGQRFYEQYF.

The V and J genes are TRBV4-3 and TRBJ2-1; 9 bases line up with TRBD1. V dropped 0 bases and J dropped 3; count of bases not matched to a gene: 3. Germline V gene sequence: CDR1 LGHNA, CDR2 YSLEER. The CDR3 has 16 amino acids. The CDR3 DNA is TGCGCCAGCAGCCAAGATGGGACAGGGAGCTACAATGAGCAGTTCTTC. It is translated as CASSQDGTGSYNEQFF.

The chain employs TRBV27 and TRBJ2-3; TRBD1 aligns across 10 bases. Germline V CDR1 and CDR2: MNHEY, SMNVEV (reference sequence). The CDR3 has 19 amino acids. V trimming: 5 bases; J trimming: 1 base; junction bases outside the gene matches: 15. The CDR3 DNA is TGTGCCAGCAGTCTCCTCGGGACAGGGGTCCCAGGAGGCACAGATACGCAGTATTTT. Its translation: CASSLLGTGVPGGTDTQYF.